This T cell receptor beta chain was found in a study of blood T cell repertoires in COVID-19. The repertoire was sequenced with immunoSEQ multiplex PCR; TCRdb's copy has only in-frame clones and lacks some. The table has around 120,000 clones, 85% seen once. The CDR3 is made up of 14 amino acids. Germline CDR1 SNHLY, CDR2 FYNNEI. V lost 1 base, J lost 5 bases, and 9 bases lay in between. The specimen was peripheral blood. This clonotype originated in a human donor in a cohort sampled during active COVID-19. The chain recombines TRBV2 with TRBJ1-5; D unresolved. The CDR3 region has the DNA TGTGCCAGCAGTGAAGGCTGGGCTGATCAGCCCCAGCATTTT. Amino acids: CASSEGWADQPQHF. The full variable domain, completed using reference TRBV2 and TRBJ1-5, is EPEVTQTPSHQVTQMGQEVILRCVPISNHLYFYWYRQILGQKVEFLVSFYNNEISEKSEIFDDQFSVERPDGSNFTLKIRSTKLEDSAMYFCASSEGWADQPQHFGDGTRLSIL.